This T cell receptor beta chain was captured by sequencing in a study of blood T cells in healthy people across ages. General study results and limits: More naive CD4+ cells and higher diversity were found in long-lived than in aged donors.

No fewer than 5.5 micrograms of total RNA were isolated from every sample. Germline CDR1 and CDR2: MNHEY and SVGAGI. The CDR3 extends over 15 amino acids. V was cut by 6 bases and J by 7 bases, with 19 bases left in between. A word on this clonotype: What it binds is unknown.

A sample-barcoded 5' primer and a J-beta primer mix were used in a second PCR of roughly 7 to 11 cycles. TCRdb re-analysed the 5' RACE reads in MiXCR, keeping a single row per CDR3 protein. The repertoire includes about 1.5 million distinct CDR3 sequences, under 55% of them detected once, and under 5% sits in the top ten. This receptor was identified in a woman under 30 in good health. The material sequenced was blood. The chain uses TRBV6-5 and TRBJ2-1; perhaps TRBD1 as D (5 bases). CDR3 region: CASRREGAGLNEQFF. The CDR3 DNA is TGTGCCAGCAGGAGAGAAGGGGCCGGCCTGAATGAGCAGTTCTTC.